Listed below are T cell receptor beta chains from one sample, sequenced in a study of regulatory T cells. Sequenced by immunoSEQ multiplex PCR; TCRdb stores in-frame clones only, minus some. This sample yields about 35,000 clones, of which 89% are seen a single time; 2.4% belongs to the top ten. Input material: conventional CD4+ T cells sorted from blood. The receptors here all came from a person under 35 with CD3G deficiency. CDR3s leave out the opening cysteine and the closing phenylalanine or tryptophan.

cdr3_aa	v_call	j_call
ASRPRDRALGEQY	TRBV28	TRBJ2-7
ASRHEGGNTEAF	TRBV6-6	TRBJ1-1
ASSYGGDEKLF	TRBV6-6	TRBJ1-4
ASSLKEREWDTQY	TRBV7-3	TRBJ2-3
ASSSPSGTGANVLT	TRBV6-6	TRBJ2-6
ASSPGQGEWETQY	TRBV7-9	TRBJ2-5
ASSRTRGSNEQF	TRBV7-9	TRBJ2-1
AIRPGTGDRGANVLT	TRBV10-3	TRBJ2-6
ASSSGAEQY	TRBV28	TRBJ2-7
ASSGQGLTGELF	TRBV19	TRBJ2-2
ASSLPGAGGYT	TRBV28	TRBJ1-2
ASSPGLAHSYEQY	TRBV11-2	TRBJ2-7
ASSLRGGPQH	TRBV27	TRBJ1-5
ASSIAGGYEQY	TRBV7-2	TRBJ2-7
ASSIGQVMNTEAF	TRBV19	TRBJ1-1
ASSEGGPHSYEQY	TRBV6-1	TRBJ2-7
ASSAPGQTHNEQF	TRBV5-1	TRBJ2-1
ASSLLDRTTEAF	TRBV19	TRBJ1-1
ASSTTGTGFGEQF	TRBV19	TRBJ2-1
ASSPDRGNEKLF	TRBV7-9	TRBJ1-4
ASSLDRRGSGYT	TRBV28	TRBJ1-2
AISETGELF	TRBV10-3	TRBJ2-2
ASSLVQAGTQY	TRBV7-9	TRBJ2-5
ASSLTGSQGDTQY	TRBV5-1	TRBJ2-3
ASSPSGTSGDTQY	TRBV7-9	TRBJ2-3
ASSNTYGRGNEQF	TRBV5-1	TRBJ2-1
ASAQTGTTEAF	TRBV5-1	TRBJ1-1
ASSGQTSNQPQH	TRBV6-1	TRBJ1-5
ASSRTGYRTGELF	TRBV28	TRBJ2-2
ASSVLGQGYRYT	TRBV6-1	TRBJ1-2
ASSLGGLNSPLH	TRBV6-6	TRBJ1-6
ASSFTGRSVNEQF	TRBV5-4	TRBJ2-1
ASSLFAKDEQY	TRBV18	TRBJ2-7
ASIRGPRGASTDTQY	TRBV23-1	TRBJ2-3
ASREGGLNNEQF	TRBV19	TRBJ2-1
ASTRDRPYEQY	TRBV28	TRBJ2-7
ASSFVAGGTDTQY	TRBV7-9	TRBJ2-3
ASSAQQDRGSGNTIY	TRBV21-1	TRBJ1-3
ASSPLLGQGRGGYT	TRBV19	TRBJ1-2
ASTDKRGTDTQY	TRBV18	TRBJ2-3
AISNRVGEQY	TRBV10-3	TRBJ2-7
ASSPSDRGHYEQY	TRBV28	TRBJ2-7
ASRRGRENYGYT	TRBV6-1	TRBJ1-2
ASSSQGKEQY	TRBV5-1	TRBJ2-7
ASSEGRGANTGELF	TRBV6-1	TRBJ2-2
ASSRDSPGNEQF	TRBV18	TRBJ2-1
ARRVGQGAQETQY	TRBV23-1	TRBJ2-5
ASSSSYNSPLH	TRBV11-2	TRBJ1-6
ASSPGQFTDTQY	TRBV5-1	TRBJ2-3
ASSASGLRQTLYEQY	TRBV5-6	TRBJ2-7